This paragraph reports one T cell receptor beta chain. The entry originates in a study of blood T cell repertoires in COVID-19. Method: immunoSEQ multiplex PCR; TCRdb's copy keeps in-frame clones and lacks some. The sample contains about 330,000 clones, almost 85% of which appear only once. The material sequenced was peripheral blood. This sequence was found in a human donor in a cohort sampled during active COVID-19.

Here the CDR3 reads CASSLYGQGRYGYTF. The CDR3 nucleotides are TGTGCCAGCAGTTTGTACGGACAGGGGCGCTATGGCTACACCTTC. This chain connects TRBV27 to TRBJ1-2, with 9 positions matching TRBD1. Per the germline V gene, CDR1 is MNHEY and CDR2 is SMNVEV (reference sequence). This CDR3 is 15 amino acids long. Trimming removed 3 bases from V and 4 bases from J; junction bases left unmatched: 6.